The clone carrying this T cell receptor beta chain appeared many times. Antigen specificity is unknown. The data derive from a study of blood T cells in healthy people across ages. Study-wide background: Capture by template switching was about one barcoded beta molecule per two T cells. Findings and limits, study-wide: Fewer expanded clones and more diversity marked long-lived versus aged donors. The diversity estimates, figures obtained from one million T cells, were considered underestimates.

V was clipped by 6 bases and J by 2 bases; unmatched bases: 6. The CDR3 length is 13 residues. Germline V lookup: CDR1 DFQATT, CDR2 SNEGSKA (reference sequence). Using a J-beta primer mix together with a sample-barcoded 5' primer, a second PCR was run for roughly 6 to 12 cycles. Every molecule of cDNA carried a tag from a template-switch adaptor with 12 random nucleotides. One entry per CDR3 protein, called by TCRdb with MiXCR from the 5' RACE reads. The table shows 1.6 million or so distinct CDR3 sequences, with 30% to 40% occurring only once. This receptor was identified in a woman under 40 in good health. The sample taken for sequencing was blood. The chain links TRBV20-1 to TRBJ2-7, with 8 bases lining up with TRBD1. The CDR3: CSAIQGAPYEQYF. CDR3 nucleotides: TGCAGTGCGATCCAGGGGGCCCCCTACGAGCAGTACTTC.